The 2 T cell receptor beta chains listed next were all sequenced from one sample in a study of T cell repertoires in cytomegalovirus infection. No antigen is known for these receptors. TCRdb used MiXCR to reprocess the reads, holding one entry per CDR3 protein. This table holds approximately 1,000,000 distinct CDR3 sequences, roughly 31% found once. The sample in question was cultured CD8+ T cells from PBMCs, obtained from culture after CMV antigen stimulation. Receptor source: a human donor in good health (CMV status not recorded). Some clones in this sample may be carry-over from other donors' samples.

V usage is TRBV6-1 and J usage is TRBJ2-7; D is unclear. The CDR3 spans 15 residues. Looked up from germline, CDR1 is MNHNS and CDR2 is SASEGT. V was trimmed by 1 base and J by 4 bases, leaving 14 bases between them. This CDR3 reads CASSEDVKPGYEQYV. Here the CDR3 DNA reads TGTGCCAGCAGTGAAGACGTCAAGCCTGGATACGAGCAGTACGTC.

V usage is TRBV6-2 or TRBV6-3 and J usage is TRBJ2-1; the D is unclear. Trimming cost V 5 bases and J 7 bases, with 21 bases left between them. The CDR3 sequence is 16 residues long. Germline V gene data show CDR1 as MNHEY and CDR2 as SVGEGT. The CDR3 protein is CASSTYPTTGENEQFF. CDR3 nucleotides: TGTGCCAGCAGTACCTACCCCACGACGGGCGAGAATGAGCAGTTCTTC.